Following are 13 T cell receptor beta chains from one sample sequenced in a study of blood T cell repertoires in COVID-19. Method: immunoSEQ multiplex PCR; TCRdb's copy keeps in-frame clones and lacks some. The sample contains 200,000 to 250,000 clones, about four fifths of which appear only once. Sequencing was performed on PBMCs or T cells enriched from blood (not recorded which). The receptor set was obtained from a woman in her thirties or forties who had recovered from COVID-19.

CDR3 residues: CAINRTRDRALFEKLFF. CDR3 bases: TGTGCCATCAACCGCACCCGGGACAGGGCCCTTTTTGAAAAACTGTTTTTT. The genes are TRBV30 and TRBJ1-4; TRBD1 agrees at 9 bases. The germline CDR1 and CDR2 sequences are GTSNPN and SVGIG (reference sequence). Trimming at V came to 8 bases and at J to 7 bases, leaving 20 bases not matched to a gene. The CDR3 extends over 17 amino acids.

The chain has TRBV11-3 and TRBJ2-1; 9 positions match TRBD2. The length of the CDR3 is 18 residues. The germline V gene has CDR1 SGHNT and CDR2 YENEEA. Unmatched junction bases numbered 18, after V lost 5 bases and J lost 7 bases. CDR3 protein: CASSLTLGGLALLNEQFF. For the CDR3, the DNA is TGTGCCAGCAGCCTAACCCTAGGTGGACTAGCGTTGCTTAATGAGCAGTTCTTC.

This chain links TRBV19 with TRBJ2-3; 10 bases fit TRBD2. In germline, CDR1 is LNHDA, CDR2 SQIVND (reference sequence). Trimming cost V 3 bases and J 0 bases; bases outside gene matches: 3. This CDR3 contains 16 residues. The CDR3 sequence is CASSIRLAGSTDTQYF. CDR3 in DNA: TGTGCCAGTAGTATCCGACTAGCGGGTAGCACAGATACGCAGTATTTT.

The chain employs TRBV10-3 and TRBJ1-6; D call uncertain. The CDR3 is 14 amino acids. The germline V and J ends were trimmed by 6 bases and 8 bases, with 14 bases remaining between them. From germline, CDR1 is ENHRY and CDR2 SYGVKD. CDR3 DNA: TGTGCCATCAGGATAGCCATTCCCGATTCACCCCTCCACTTT. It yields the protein CAIRIAIPDSPLHF.

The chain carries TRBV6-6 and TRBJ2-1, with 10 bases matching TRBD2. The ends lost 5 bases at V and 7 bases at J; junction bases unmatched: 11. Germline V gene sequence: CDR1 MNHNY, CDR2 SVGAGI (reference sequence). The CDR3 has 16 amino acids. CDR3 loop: CASSSPSSGRDNEQFF. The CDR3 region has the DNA TGTGCCAGCAGTAGTCCCTCTAGCGGGAGAGATAATGAGCAGTTCTTC.

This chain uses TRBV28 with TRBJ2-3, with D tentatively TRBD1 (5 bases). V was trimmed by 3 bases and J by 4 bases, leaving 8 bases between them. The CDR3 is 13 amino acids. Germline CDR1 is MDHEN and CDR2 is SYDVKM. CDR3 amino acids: CASSFRAADTQYF. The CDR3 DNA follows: TGTGCCAGCAGTTTCAGGGCGGCAGATACGCAGTATTTT.

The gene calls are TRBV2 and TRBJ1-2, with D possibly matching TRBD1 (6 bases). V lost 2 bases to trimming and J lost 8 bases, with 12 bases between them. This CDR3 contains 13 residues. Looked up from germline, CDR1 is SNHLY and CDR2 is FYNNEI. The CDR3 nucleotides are TGTGCCAGCAGTGAAAACAGGGTTTACGGCTACACCTTC. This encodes CASSENRVYGYTF.

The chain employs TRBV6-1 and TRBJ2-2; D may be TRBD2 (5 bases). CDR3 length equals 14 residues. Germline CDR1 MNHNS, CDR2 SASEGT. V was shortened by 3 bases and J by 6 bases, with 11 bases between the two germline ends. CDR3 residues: CASSEGPGSGELFF. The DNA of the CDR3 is TGTGCCAGCAGTGAGGGTCCGGGGTCCGGGGAGCTGTTTTTT.

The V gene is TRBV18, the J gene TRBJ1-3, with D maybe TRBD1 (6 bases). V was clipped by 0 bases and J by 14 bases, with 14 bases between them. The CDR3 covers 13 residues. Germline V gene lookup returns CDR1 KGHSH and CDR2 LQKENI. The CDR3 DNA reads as TGTGCCAGCTCACCACCGGGCAGACAGGCCCTATATTTT. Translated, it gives CASSPPGRQALYF.

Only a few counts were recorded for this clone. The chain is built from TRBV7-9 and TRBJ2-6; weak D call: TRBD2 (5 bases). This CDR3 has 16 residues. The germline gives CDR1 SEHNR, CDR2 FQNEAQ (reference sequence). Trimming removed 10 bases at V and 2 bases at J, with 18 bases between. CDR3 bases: TGTGCCATTCCCGGGTTGGCGGGCACTGGGGCCAACGTCCTGACTTTC. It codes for CAIPGLAGTGANVLTF.

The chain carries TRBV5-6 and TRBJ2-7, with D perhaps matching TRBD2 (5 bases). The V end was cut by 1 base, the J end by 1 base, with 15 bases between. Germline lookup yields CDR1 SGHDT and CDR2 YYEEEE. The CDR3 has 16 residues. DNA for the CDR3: TGTGCCAGCAGCTTGTGGGCCGGACTGGAGTCCTACGAGCAGTACTTC. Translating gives CASSLWAGLESYEQYF.

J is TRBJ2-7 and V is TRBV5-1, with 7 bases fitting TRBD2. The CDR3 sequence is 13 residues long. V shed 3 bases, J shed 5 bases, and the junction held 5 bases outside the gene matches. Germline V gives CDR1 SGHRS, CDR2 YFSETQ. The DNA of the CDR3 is TGCGCCAGCAGCTGGGGGGGAGTAAACGAGCAGTACTTC. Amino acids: CASSWGGVNEQYF.

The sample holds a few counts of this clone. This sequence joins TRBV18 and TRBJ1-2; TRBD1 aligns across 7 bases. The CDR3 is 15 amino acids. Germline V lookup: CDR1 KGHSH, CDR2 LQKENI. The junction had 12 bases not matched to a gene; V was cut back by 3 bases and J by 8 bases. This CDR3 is CASSPFSDRVNGYTF. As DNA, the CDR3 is TGTGCCAGCTCACCGTTCTCTGACAGGGTGAACGGCTACACCTTC.